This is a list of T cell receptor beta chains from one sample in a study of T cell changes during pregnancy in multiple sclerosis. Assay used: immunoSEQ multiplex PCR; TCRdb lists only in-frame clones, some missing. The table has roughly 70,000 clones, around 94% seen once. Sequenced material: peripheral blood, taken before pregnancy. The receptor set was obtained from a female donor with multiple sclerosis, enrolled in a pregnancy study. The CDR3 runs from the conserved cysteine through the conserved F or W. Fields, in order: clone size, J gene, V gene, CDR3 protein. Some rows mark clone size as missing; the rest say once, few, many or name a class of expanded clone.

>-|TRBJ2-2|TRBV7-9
CASSSYQNANGLLGELFF
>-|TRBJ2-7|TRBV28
CASSFHRGSYEQYF
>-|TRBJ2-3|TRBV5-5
CASSWTGNTQYF
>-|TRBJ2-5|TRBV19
CASSSLAGGQETQYF
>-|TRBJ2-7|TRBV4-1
CASSQDQIDEQYF
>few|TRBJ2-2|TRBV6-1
CASRGLAGIGELFF
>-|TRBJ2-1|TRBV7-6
CASSSNRGNEQFF
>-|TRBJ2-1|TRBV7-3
CASSLAPDYNEQFF
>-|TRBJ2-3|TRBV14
CASSLRTPTSTDTQYF
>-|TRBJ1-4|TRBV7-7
CASSYGPDSEKLFF
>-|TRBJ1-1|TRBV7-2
CASSPDRDVAFF
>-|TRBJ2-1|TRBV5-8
CASSSSGISYNEQFF
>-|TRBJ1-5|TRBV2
CASSEYRGLGQPQHF
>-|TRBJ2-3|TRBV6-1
CASSETPDRTQYF
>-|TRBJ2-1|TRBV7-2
CASSSRIRTGYNEQFF
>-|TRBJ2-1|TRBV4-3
CASSQSGGGSYNEQFF
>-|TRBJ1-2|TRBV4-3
CASSQVRGGLDYGYTF
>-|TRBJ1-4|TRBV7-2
CASSLSGDATNEKLFF
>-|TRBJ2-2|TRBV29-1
CSVKTLRAVF
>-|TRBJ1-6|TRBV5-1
CASSAGGSYNSPLHF
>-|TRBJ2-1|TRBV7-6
CASSPEAGVLNNEQFF
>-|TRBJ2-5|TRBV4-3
CASSQTLSGRVETQYF
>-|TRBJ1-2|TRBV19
CASSLTGTGISFGYGYTF
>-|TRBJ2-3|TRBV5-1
CASSLVAGTDTQYF
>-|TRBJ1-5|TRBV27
CASSPVTTENQPQHF
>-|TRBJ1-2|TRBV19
CASKKDSSLTYGYTF
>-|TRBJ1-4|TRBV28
CASSQGPYNEKLFF
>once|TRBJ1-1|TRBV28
CASSWGQLNTEAFF
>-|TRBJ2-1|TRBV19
CASSPGLAYNEQFF
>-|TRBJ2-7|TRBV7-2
CASSLALTGAYEQYF
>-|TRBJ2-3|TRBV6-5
CASSRLASSTDTQYF
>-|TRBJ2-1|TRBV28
CASMVTRGNEQFF
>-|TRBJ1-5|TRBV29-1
CSVEDREGQPQHF
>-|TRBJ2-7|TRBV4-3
CASSTGTSSYEQYF
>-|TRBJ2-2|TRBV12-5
CASGPAGQTGELFF
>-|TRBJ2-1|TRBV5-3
CARSLAGFGSYNEQFF
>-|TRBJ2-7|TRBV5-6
CASSGTGTGGYEQYF
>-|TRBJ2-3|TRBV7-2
CASSSPGLAPTDTQYF
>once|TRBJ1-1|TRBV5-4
CASSSPGRGWSTEAFF
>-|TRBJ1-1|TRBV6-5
CASSSVTGMNTEAFF
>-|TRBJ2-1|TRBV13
CASSSVAGAQNEQFF
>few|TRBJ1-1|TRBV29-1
CSVVGGVSEAFF
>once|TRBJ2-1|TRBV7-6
CASSLATSGSQNEQFF
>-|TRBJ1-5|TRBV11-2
CASSLGTGVNQPQHF
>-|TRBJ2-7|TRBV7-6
CASSSYPRSGRAPEQYF